This T cell receptor (beta chain) was recovered during a study of blood T cell repertoires in COVID-19. Looking at the study overall: The United States, Italy and Spain were the sources of the acute and convalescent COVID-19 samples. Nucleic acid was either cDNA or gDNA, and it came from T cells, B-cell-depleted T cells, or PBMCs.

The V gene's germline CDR1 is MDHEN and CDR2 SYDVKM. The V gene lost 3 bases and the J gene lost 0 bases, with 9 bases spanning the gap. The CDR3 runs 16 residues. In the original processing: Estimation of nucleated cell counts relied on the amplification of reference gene primers. Sequencing was performed with immunoSEQ multiplex PCR; in TCRdb, only in-frame clones are kept and a portion is missing. Clone size and V and J calls were adopted from that table, with D and trimming inferred from the DNA. The profile shows 64,000 or so clones, roughly 80% of them singletons. This chain links TRBV28 with TRBJ1-6; D is perhaps TRBD1 (5 bases). This receptor was identified in a human donor in a cohort sampled during active COVID-19. Source material: peripheral blood. The CDR3 coding sequence is TGTGCCAGCAGTTTGGGGGGTAGCTCCTATAATTCACCCCTCCACTTT. Translated, it gives CASSLGGSSYNSPLHF.